This TCR beta chain emerged from a study of blood T cell repertoires in COVID-19. Turning to the study itself: Whether acute or convalescent, the COVID-19 samples came from the United States, Italy and Spain. Sample material is recorded as cDNA or gDNA derived from T cells, B-cell-depleted T cells, or PBMCs.

CDR3 size: 14 residues. V dropped 5 bases and J dropped 0 bases, with 9 bases sitting between them. Germline V CDR1 and CDR2: MGHDK, SYGVNS. In the original workflow: Amplified reference gene primers provided the basis for estimating nucleated cell counts. TCRdb keeps only in-frame clones here, not all; method: immunoSEQ multiplex PCR. V and J calls and clone size follow that table, whereas D and trimming were derived from the DNA. The sample contains tens of thousands of clones, 84% of which appear only once. The chain joins TRBV25-1 to TRBJ2-3, with D tentatively TRBD1 (5 bases). This TCR derives from a man aged 65-85 years with acute or convalescent COVID-19. What was sequenced was peripheral blood. This chain's CDR3 is CASSRQGSTDTQYF. CDR3 sequence (DNA): TGTGCCAGCAGTCGGCAGGGCAGCACAGATACGCAGTATTTT. Complete variable domain (other parts from reference TRBV25-1 and TRBJ2-3): EADIYQTPRYLVIGTGKKITLECSQTMGHDKMYWYQQDPGMELHLIHYSYGVNSTEKGDLSSESTVSRIRTEHFPLTLESARPSHTSQYLCASSRQGSTDTQYFGPGTRLTVL.